The 6 T cell receptor beta chains below all came from one sample that was sequenced in a study of T cells in Graves' hyperthyroidism and ophthalmopathy. Researchers took RNA transcripts and amplified the TCR beta CDR3 regions from them. Researchers ran a first-round RT-PCR on the TCR CDR3 using the HTBI primer set. TCRdb ran MiXCR on the multiplex PCR reads and lists one entry per CDR3 protein. The sample holds 250,000 to 300,000 distinct CDR3 sequences, roughly 14% seen once. Sequenced input: blood. The receptors shown here come from a woman aged 40 to 50 with Graves' hyperthyroidism that later progressed to Graves' ophthalmopathy.

About this clonotype: It may be a read error: a sequence one base away is much more abundant. The rearrangement uses TRBV7-2 and TRBJ2-7; D possibly matches TRBD1 or TRBD2 (5 bases each). V was trimmed by 5 bases and J by 2 bases, leaving 13 bases between them. The CDR3 sequence is 14 residues long. Germline V lookup: CDR1 SGHTA, CDR2 FQGNSA. In DNA form, the CDR3 reads TGTGCCAGCAGCGCCGGGACGAGTCCCTACGAGCAGTACGTC. Translation: CASSAGTSPYEQYV.

This clonotype was recorded many times. The gene calls are TRBV5-1 and TRBJ2-3; D gene unclear. Trimming removed 1 base from V and 4 bases from J, with 10 bases in between. The germline CDR1 and CDR2 sequences are SGHRS and YFSETQ. CDR3 length equals 14 residues. The CDR3 DNA reads TGCGCCAGCAGCTTGTTGAAGTCGGCAGATACGCAGTATTTT. Residues: CASSLLKSADTQYF.

This chain joins TRBV2 and TRBJ2-1, with TRBD2 matching over 10 bases. V dropped 2 bases and J dropped 7; count of bases not matched to a gene: 8. This CDR3 is built from 16 residues. Germline CDR1 is SNHLY and CDR2 is FYNNEI. The CDR3 sequence is CASSEFVLAGRNEQFF. The CDR3, as DNA: TGTGCCAGCAGTGAATTTGTACTAGCGGGACGAAATGAGCAGTTCTTC.

This clonotype has ten or more counts. This sequence joins TRBV19 and TRBJ2-1; TRBD1 might be the D (6 bases). The CDR3 is made up of 15 amino acids. The V end was cut by 9 bases, the J end by 6 bases, with 21 bases between. Germline CDR1 and CDR2: LNHDA and SQIVND (reference sequence). CDR3 DNA: TGTGCCAGCCTGGATCGGACAGCTGCTACCAATGAGCAGTTCTTC. It translates to CASLDRTAATNEQFF.

This chain connects TRBV6-1 to TRBJ2-5, with TRBD2 matching 12 bases. J was trimmed by 4 bases and V by 5 bases; bases with no gene match: 14. Germline CDR1 is MNHNS and CDR2 is SASEGT. The CDR3 is 18 residues long. The CDR3 here is CASSQTSGGTGTRETQYF. Here the CDR3 DNA reads TGTGCCAGCAGTCAAACTAGCGGGGGGACCGGGACTCGAGAGACCCAGTACTTC.

This clonotype came up many times. This sequence joins TRBV19 and TRBJ2-4; D is possibly TRBD1 (5 bases). Trimming took 7 bases from V and 5 from J, leaving 18 bases between them. Germline V gene lookup returns CDR1 LNHDA and CDR2 SQIVND (reference sequence). This CDR3 is 15 amino acids long. CDR3 region: CASTTWAGFQNIQYF. The CDR3 nucleotides read TGTGCCAGTACCACCTGGGCAGGGTTTCAAAACATTCAGTACTTC.